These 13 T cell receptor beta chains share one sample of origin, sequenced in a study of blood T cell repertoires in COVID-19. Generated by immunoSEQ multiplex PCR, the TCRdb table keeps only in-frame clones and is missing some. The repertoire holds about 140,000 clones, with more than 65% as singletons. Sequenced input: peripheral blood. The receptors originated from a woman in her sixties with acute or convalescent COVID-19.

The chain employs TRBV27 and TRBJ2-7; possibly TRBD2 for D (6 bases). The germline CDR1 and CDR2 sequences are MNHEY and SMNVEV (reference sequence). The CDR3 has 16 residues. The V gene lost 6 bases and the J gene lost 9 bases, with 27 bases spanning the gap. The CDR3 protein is CASSRGVYGISQRQYF. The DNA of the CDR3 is TGTGCCAGCAGCCGCGGGGTGTACGGTATCAGTCAGCGGCAGTACTTC.

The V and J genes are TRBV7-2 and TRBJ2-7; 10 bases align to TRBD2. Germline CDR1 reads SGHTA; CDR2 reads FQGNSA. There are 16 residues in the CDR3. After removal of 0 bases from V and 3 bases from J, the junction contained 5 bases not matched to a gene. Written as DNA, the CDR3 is TGTGCCAGCAGCTTAGCAGGAGCTAGCGGGGGCTACGAGCAGTACTTC. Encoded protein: CASSLAGASGGYEQYF.

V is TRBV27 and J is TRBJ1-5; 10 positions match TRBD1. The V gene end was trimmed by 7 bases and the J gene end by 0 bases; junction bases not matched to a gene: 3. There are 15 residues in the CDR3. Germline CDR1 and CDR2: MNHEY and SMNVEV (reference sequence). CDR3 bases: TGTGCCAGCAAGGGGACAGGGGTTAGCAATCAGCCCCAGCATTTT. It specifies CASKGTGVSNQPQHF.

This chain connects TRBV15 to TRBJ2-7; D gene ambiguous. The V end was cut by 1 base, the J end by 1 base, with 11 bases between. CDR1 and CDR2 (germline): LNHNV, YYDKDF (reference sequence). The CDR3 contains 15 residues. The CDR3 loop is CATSRVADNSYEQYF. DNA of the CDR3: TGTGCCACCAGCAGAGTGGCGGATAATTCCTACGAGCAGTACTTC. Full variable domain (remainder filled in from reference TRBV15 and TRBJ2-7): DAMVIQNPRYQVTQFGKPVTLSCSQTLNHNVMYWYQQKSSQAPKLLFHYYDKDFNNEADTPDNFQSRRPNTSFCFLDIRSPGLGDTAMYLCATSRVADNSYEQYFGPGTRLTVT.

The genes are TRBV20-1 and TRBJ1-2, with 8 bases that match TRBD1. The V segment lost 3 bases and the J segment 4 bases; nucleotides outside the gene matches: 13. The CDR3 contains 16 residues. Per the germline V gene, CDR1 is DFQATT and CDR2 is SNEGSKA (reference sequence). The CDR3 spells CSASRQGATDSYGYTF. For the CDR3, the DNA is TGCAGTGCTAGTAGGCAGGGGGCGACGGATAGCTATGGCTACACCTTC.

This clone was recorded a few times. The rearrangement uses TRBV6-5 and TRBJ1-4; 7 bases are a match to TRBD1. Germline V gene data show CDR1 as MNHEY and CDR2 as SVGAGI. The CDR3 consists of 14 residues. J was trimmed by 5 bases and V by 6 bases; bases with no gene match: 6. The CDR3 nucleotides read TGTGCCAGCAGATCGGGACAGAGAAATGAAAAACTGTTTTTT. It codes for CASRSGQRNEKLFF.

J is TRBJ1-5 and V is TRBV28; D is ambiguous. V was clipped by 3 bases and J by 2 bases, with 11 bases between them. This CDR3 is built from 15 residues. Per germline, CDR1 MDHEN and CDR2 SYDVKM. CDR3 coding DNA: TGTGCCAGCAGTTTTTGGGGAGGTCGCAATCAGCCCCAGCATTTT. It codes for CASSFWGGRNQPQHF.

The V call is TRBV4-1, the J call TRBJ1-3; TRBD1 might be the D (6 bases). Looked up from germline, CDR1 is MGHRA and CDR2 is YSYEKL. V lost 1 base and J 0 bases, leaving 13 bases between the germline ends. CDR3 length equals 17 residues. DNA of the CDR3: TGCGCCAGCAGCCAAGGGGGGGGCCGCTACTCTGGAAACACCATATATTTT. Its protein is CASSQGGGRYSGNTIYF.

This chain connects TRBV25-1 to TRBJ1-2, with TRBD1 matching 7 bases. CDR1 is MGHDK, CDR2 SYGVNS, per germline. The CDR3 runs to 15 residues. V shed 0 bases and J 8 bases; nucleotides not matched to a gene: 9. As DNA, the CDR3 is TGTGCCAGCAGTGAATATGTAGGGGGCGAGGAAGGCTACACCTTC. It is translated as CASSEYVGGEEGYTF.

The CDR3 spells CASSQGARGDTQYF. CDR3 DNA sequence: TGCGCCAGCAGCCAAGGGGCCCGAGGGGATACGCAGTATTTT. This chain joins TRBV4-3 and TRBJ2-3, with a possible D match to TRBD2 (5 bases). This CDR3 is 14 amino acids long. Germline V CDR1 and CDR2: LGHNA, YSLEER. The V end was cut by 1 base, the J end by 6 bases, with 11 bases between.

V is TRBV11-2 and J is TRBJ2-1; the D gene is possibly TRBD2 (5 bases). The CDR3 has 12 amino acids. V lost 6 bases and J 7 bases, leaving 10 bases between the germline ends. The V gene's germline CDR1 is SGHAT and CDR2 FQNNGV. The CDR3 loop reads CASRTRGNEQFF. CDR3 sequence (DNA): TGTGCCAGCAGGACCCGAGGGAATGAGCAGTTCTTC. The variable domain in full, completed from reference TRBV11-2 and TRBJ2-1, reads EAGVAQSPRYKIIEKRQSVAFWCNPISGHATLYWYQQILGQGPKLLIQFQNNGVVDDSQLPKDRFSAERLKGVDSTLKIQPAKLEDSAVYLCASRTRGNEQFFGPGTRLTVL.

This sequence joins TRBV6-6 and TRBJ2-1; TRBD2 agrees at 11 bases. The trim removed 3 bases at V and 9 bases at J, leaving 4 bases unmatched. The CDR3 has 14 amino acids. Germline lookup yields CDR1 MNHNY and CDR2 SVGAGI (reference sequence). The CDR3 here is CASSYSGRVAEQFF. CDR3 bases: TGTGCCAGCAGTTATAGCGGGAGGGTTGCTGAGCAGTTCTTC.

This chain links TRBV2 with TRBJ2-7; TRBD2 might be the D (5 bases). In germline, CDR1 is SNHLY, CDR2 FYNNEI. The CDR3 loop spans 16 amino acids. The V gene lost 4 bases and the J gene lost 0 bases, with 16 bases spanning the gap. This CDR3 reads CASSGPGKAHSYEQYF. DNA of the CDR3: TGTGCCAGCAGTGGCCCCGGGAAGGCGCACTCCTACGAGCAGTACTTC.